The next 16 T cell receptor beta chains were all read from a single sample in a study of T cells in localized non-small cell lung cancer. Profiled with immunoSEQ multiplex PCR; TCRdb holds only in-frame clones, not every one. The sample lists 25,000 or so clones, roughly 87% seen once, with 6.8% in the top ten. The input for sequencing was peripheral blood, taken before any cancer treatment. These receptors were taken from a male donor at least 60 years old with stage I lung adenocarcinoma.

In this sample, this clone turned up once. The chain is built from TRBV2 and TRBJ1-2; TRBD1 agrees at 7 bases. Losses at the gene ends were 8 bases for V and 8 bases for J; bases not matched to a gene: 11. CDR3 size: 13 residues. Germline V gene data show CDR1 as SNHLY and CDR2 as FYNNEI. CDR3 DNA sequence: TGTGCCAGCCTCCGAGACAGGGAACAAGGCTACACCTTC. Translation gives CASLRDREQGYTF.

This chain connects TRBV29-1 to TRBJ1-2; D gene uncertain. Germline assignment: CDR1 SQVTM and CDR2 ANQGSEA. The ends were cut back, 7 bases at V and 7 bases at J, with 16 bases in the middle. CDR3 size: 12 residues. The CDR3 loop reads CSARKDQTGYTF. CDR3 sequence (DNA): TGCAGCGCAAGAAAGGACCAGACTGGCTACACCTTC.

The chain couples TRBV18 to TRBJ2-1, with 10 bases lining up with TRBD1. V shed 1 base and J 6 bases; nucleotides not matched to a gene: 6. The CDR3 consists of 16 residues. CDR1 KGHSH and CDR2 LQKENI come from the germline V gene. CDR3 DNA sequence: TGTGCCAGCTCACCACGATCGGGACAGGGGTTCAATGAGCAGTTCTTC. It is translated as CASSPRSGQGFNEQFF.

The chain links TRBV10-3 to TRBJ2-5, with 10 nucleotides matching TRBD1. The CDR3 is 14 amino acids. From germline, CDR1 is ENHRY and CDR2 SYGVKD. With V trimmed by 10 bases and J by 5 bases, 10 bases remained unmatched. CDR3: CATRPTGGDETQYF. As DNA, the CDR3 is TGTGCCACGAGGCCGACAGGGGGCGATGAGACCCAGTACTTC.

This chain joins TRBV4-2 and TRBJ2-2, with TRBD1 matching over 7 bases. Germline V lookup: CDR1 LGHNA, CDR2 YNFKEQ. The CDR3 has 17 amino acids. The J segment lost 5 bases and the V segment lost 7 bases, leaving 16 bases of the junction unmatched. The chain's CDR3 is CASTQGVLDRTTGELFF. Here the CDR3 DNA reads TGTGCCAGCACCCAGGGGGTGTTGGACAGAACAACCGGGGAGCTGTTTTTT.

The chain employs TRBV2 and TRBJ1-2, with TRBD1 identical over 8 bases. CDR1 and CDR2 from the germline V gene are SNHLY and FYNNEI. This CDR3 is built from 16 residues. J lost 0 bases, V lost 7 bases, and 10 bases had no gene match. CDR3 bases: TGTGCCAGCACATTGTTCGGACAGGGAGCTAACTATGGCTACACCTTC. It is translated as CASTLFGQGANYGYTF.

The V call is TRBV6-1, the J call TRBJ1-5; D remains unclear. V gave up 3 bases and J gave up 2 bases, with 14 bases separating them. The CDR3 runs 16 residues. The V gene's germline CDR1 is MNHNS and CDR2 SASEGT. The CDR3 DNA reads TGTGCCAGCAGTGACCGGGCCACGAGCGGCAATCAGCCCCAGCATTTT. Protein: CASSDRATSGNQPQHF.

The rearrangement joins TRBV6-5 to TRBJ1-2; D perhaps matches TRBD1 (5 bases). With 0 bases removed from V and 2 bases from J, the gap between germline ends came to 13 bases. CDR3 size: 16 residues. Germline lookup yields CDR1 MNHEY and CDR2 SVGAGI. CDR3: CASSYSTGLGNYGYTF. CDR3 nucleotide sequence: TGTGCCAGCAGTTACTCGACGGGGCTGGGCAACTATGGCTACACCTTC.

This sequence joins TRBV4-3 and TRBJ1-2, with D hard to call. Germline V gene lookup returns CDR1 LGHNA and CDR2 YSLEER. Trimming removed 1 base at V and 2 bases at J, with 11 bases between. The CDR3 has 15 residues. The CDR3 nucleotides read TGCGCCAGCAGCCAAGCCCCCTCGGGCAACTATGGCTACACCTTC. This codes for CASSQAPSGNYGYTF.

This chain connects TRBV30 to TRBJ1-2; D may be TRBD1 (5 bases). V lost 3 bases, J lost 0 bases, and 11 bases lay in between. From germline, CDR1 is GTSNPN and CDR2 SVGIG (reference sequence). CDR3 length: 14 residues. This CDR3 is CAWRGLLANYGYTF. The CDR3, as DNA: TGTGCCTGGAGGGGACTCCTAGCTAACTATGGCTACACCTTC.

This chain uses TRBV12-5 with TRBJ2-1; a possible D gene is TRBD1 (6 bases). The V gene's germline CDR1 is LGHNT and CDR2 FRNRAP. Trimming shortened V by 0 bases and J by 5 bases, and 11 bases separated the two germline ends. This CDR3 region has 15 residues. CDR3: CASGLVQKGDNEQFF. In nucleotides, the CDR3 is TGTGCTAGTGGTTTGGTACAGAAGGGGGACAATGAGCAGTTCTTC.

The chain carries TRBV30 and TRBJ2-5, with 12 bases identical to TRBD1. CDR3 length: 17 amino acids. The J segment lost 2 bases and the V segment lost 5 bases, leaving 12 bases of the junction unmatched. Per germline, CDR1 GTSNPN and CDR2 SVGIG (reference sequence). CDR3 nucleotide sequence: TGTGCCTGGGGGACGGGACAGGGGGCGCGTCAGCAAGAGACCCAGTACTTC. As protein: CAWGTGQGARQQETQYF.

The gene calls are TRBV28 and TRBJ1-3; TRBD1 agrees at 8 bases. Germline-derived CDR1 and CDR2 are MDHEN and SYDVKM. The CDR3 loop spans 14 amino acids. J gave up 4 bases and V 6 bases, and 5 bases lay outside the gene matches. As DNA, the CDR3 is TGTGCCAGCAGCCAGGGGGCGAAAGGAAACACCATATATTTT. Amino acid sequence: CASSQGAKGNTIYF. The full variable domain, its missing parts supplied by reference TRBV28 and TRBJ1-3, is DVKVTQSSRYLVKRTGEKVFLECVQDMDHENMFWYRQDPGLGLRLIYFSYDVKMKEKGDIPEGYSVSREKKERFSLILESASTNQTSMYLCASSQGAKGNTIYFGEGSWLTVV.

The CDR3 DNA follows: TGTGCCAGCTCACCAGGACAGAGCACAGATACGCAGTATTTT. This gives the protein CASSPGQSTDTQYF. The chain recombines TRBV18 with TRBJ2-3; perhaps TRBD1 as D (6 bases). CDR3 length: 14 amino acids. CDR1 is KGHSH, CDR2 LQKENI, per germline. V was cut by 2 bases and J by 0 bases, with 6 bases left in between. Combining the CDR3 with reference TRBV18 and TRBJ2-3 gives the whole variable domain NAGVMQNPRHLVRRRGQEARLRCSPMKGHSHVYWYRQLPEEGLKFMVYLQKENIIDESGMPKERFSAEFPKEGPSILRIQQVVRGDSAAYFCASSPGQSTDTQYFGPGTRLTVL.

The V gene is TRBV7-9, the J gene TRBJ1-2; TRBD1 is a possible D gene (5 bases). The CDR3 spans 16 residues. In germline, CDR1 is SEHNR, CDR2 FQNEAQ (reference sequence). Trimming stripped 8 bases from V and 0 bases from J, with 19 bases between. Here the CDR3 reads CASVGVEGKANYGYTF. Here the CDR3 DNA reads TGTGCCAGCGTGGGGGTAGAGGGGAAAGCTAACTATGGCTACACCTTC.

This clone has just one count. The chain combines TRBV5-6 with TRBJ1-2, with no clear D. Germline CDR1 reads SGHDT; CDR2 reads YYEEEE. The CDR3 spans 14 residues. V dropped 0 bases and J dropped 8 bases, with 14 bases sitting between them. In nucleotides, the CDR3 is TGTGCCAGCAGCTTGGGGCAAGAAACGCGAGGCTACACCTTC. This codes for CASSLGQETRGYTF.